A selection of T cell receptor beta chains follows, all from one sample in a study of CD8+ T cells in alopecia areata. Profiling relied on immunoSEQ multiplex PCR, and the TCRdb table lists in-frame clones only, not all of them. The sample lists just over 150,000 clones; roughly two thirds were seen once. The specimen was CD4+ T cells sorted from blood, collected at week 4, from a patient treated with tofacitinib. These receptors were collected from a human donor with alopecia areata. The CDR3 runs from the conserved cysteine through the conserved F or W. D genes are given only for firm matches. Only part of the rows carry a size: once, few, many, or a class if the clone is expanded.

V: TRBV19; J: TRBJ2-1; size: .; D: .; CDR3: CASSRVFSPDEQFF; DNA: TGTGCCAGTAGTAGAGTTTTCTCCCCGGATGAGCAGTTCTTC
V: TRBV30; J: TRBJ1-1; size: .; D: TRBD1; CDR3: CAWSAWTGTGTFDTEAFF; DNA: TGTGCCTGGAGTGCGTGGACCGGGACAGGGACCTTTGACACTGAAGCTTTCTTT
V: TRBV7-6; J: TRBJ2-7; size: .; D: .; CDR3: CASGTGSYEQYF; DNA: TGTGCCAGCGGGACGGGCTCCTACGAGCAGTACTTC
V: TRBV30; J: TRBJ1-5; size: .; D: .; CDR3: CAWSLWTADQPQHF; DNA: TGTGCCTGGAGTTTGTGGACGGCCGATCAGCCCCAGCATTTT
V: TRBV9; J: TRBJ2-2; size: .; D: .; CDR3: CASSGPPGGELFF; DNA: TGTGCCAGCAGCGGACCCCCCGGCGGGGAGCTGTTTTTT
V: TRBV4-3; J: TRBJ2-5; size: once; D: .; CDR3: CASSQVGPGVETQYF; DNA: TGCGCCAGCAGCCAAGTGGGTCCGGGTGTAGAGACCCAGTACTTC
V: TRBV29-1; J: TRBJ1-1; size: .; D: .; CDR3: CSVREGGNTEAFF; DNA: TGCAGCGTCCGTGAAGGGGGGAACACTGAAGCTTTCTTT
V: TRBV6-6; J: TRBJ2-3; size: .; D: .; CDR3: CASSRLGDSTDTQYF; DNA: TGTGCCAGCAGCCGCCTGGGGGATAGCACAGATACGCAGTATTTT
V: TRBV5-6; J: TRBJ2-6; size: .; D: .; CDR3: CASSLWGRVPSGANVLTF; DNA: TGTGCCAGCAGCTTGTGGGGCAGGGTCCCCTCTGGGGCCAACGTCCTGACTTTC
V: TRBV27; J: TRBJ1-2; size: .; D: .; CDR3: CASSWGVNHGYTF; DNA: TGTGCCAGCAGTTGGGGAGTGAATCACGGCTACACCTTC
V: TRBV7-2; J: TRBJ2-7; size: .; D: .; CDR3: CASSLAQGTYEQYF; DNA: TGTGCCAGCAGCCTAGCTCAGGGCACCTACGAGCAGTACTTC
V: TRBV2; J: TRBJ2-3; size: .; D: .; CDR3: CASMIDRGGADTQYF; DNA: TGTGCCAGCATGATAGACAGAGGAGGCGCAGATACGCAGTATTTT
V: TRBV18; J: TRBJ1-5; size: .; D: .; CDR3: CASSPNVDQPQHF; DNA: TGTGCCAGCTCACCAAACGTTGATCAGCCCCAGCATTTT
V: TRBV5-1; J: TRBJ1-1; size: .; D: .; CDR3: CASSHGGGEAFF; DNA: TGCGCCAGCAGCCACGGCGGGGGAGAAGCTTTCTTT